This T cell receptor (beta chain) was identified in a study of blood T cell repertoires in COVID-19. Study details: PBMCs, B-cell-depleted T cells, or T cells were the source of the cDNA or gDNA that made up the material.

TCRdb's copy holds only in-frame clones and misses some; the assay was immunoSEQ multiplex PCR. The table records about 300,000 clones, just over 85% of them present only once. Germline V lookup: CDR1 LNHDA, CDR2 SQIVND (reference sequence). J lost 1 base, V lost 6 bases, and 5 bases had no gene match. The length of the CDR3 is 14 residues. The study recruited people aged roughly 18 to 100 years across about two dozen US areas. Each participant's cohort was designated according to participant-reported clinical history. Recovered status in Cohort 3 required two negative PCRs, clearance, or symptom resolution.

What was sequenced was PBMCs or T cells enriched from blood (not recorded which). This sequence originates from a woman in her late teens or twenties who had recovered from COVID-19. The V call is TRBV19, the J call TRBJ1-1; 7 bases line up with TRBD1. CDR3 sequence: CASRQGPPNTEAFF. The CDR3 bases are TGTGCCAGTAGACAGGGGCCACCGAACACTGAAGCTTTCTTT.